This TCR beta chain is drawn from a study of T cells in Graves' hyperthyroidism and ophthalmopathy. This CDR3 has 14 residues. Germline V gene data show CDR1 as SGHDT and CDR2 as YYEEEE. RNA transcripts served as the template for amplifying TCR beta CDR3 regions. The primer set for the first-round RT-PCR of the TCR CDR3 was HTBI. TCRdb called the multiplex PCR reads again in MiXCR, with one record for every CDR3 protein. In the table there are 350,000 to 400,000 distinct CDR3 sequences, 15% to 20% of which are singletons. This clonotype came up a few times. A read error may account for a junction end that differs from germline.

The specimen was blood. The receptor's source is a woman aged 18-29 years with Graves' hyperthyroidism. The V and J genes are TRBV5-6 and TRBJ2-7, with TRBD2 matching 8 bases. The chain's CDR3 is CVSSLPGGGYEQYF. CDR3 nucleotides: TGTGTCAGCAGCTTGCCGGGCGGGGGGTACGAGCAGTACTTC.